This TCR beta chain was documented in a study of blood T cell repertoires in COVID-19. Method: immunoSEQ multiplex PCR; TCRdb's copy keeps in-frame clones and lacks some. The sample shows 200,000 to 300,000 clones, approximately 87% of them seen only once. The sequenced sample was peripheral blood. This clonotype was obtained from a woman in her forties who had recovered from COVID-19.

The CDR3 here is CASSEATTTLLQTDTQYF. CDR3 DNA: TGTGCCAGCAGTGAAGCGACGACTACCCTACTCCAGACAGATACGCAGTATTTT. The chain is built from TRBV6-1 and TRBJ2-3; TRBD2 is a possible D gene (5 bases). The V gene lost 0 bases and the J gene lost 3 bases, with 19 bases spanning the gap. The CDR3 length is 18 residues. Per the germline V gene, CDR1 is MNHNS and CDR2 is SASEGT.